This TCR beta chain derives from a study of shared clonotypes between healthy human individuals. This table comes from immunoSEQ multiplex PCR, and its TCRdb copy is limited to in-frame clones, with some not included. The sample has roughly 720,000 clones; roughly 87% are singletons. There are 12 residues in the CDR3. CDR1 and CDR2 from the germline V gene are SGHKS and YYEKEE (reference sequence). The V gene lost 0 bases and the J gene lost 7 bases, with 8 bases spanning the gap. Sequencing used memory CD8+ T cells from PBMCs. Subset noted: CD45RO+ cells pooled with CCR7-negative TemRA cells. This clonotype was obtained from a man in his late teens or twenties in good health. Some clones in this sample may be carry-over from other donors' samples. The chain uses TRBV5-5 and TRBJ2-7; no definite D call. In DNA, the CDR3 is TGTGCCAGCAGCTTGGTCTACGATGAGCAGTACTTC. It yields the protein CASSLVYDEQYF.